The present T cell receptor (beta chain) was sequenced within a study of human CD8 memory T cell subsets. Study observations and caveats: Among T cells, stem-like memory and precursor exhausted subsets showed similarly high diversity, unlike effector memory cells.

CDR3 length: 17 amino acids. The germline V gene encodes CDR1 SGHDT and CDR2 YYEEEE. The authors made TCR beta libraries using UMI-labeled 5' RACE. After re-calling the 5' RACE reads, TCRdb lists one entry per CDR3 protein, DNA absent. The sample totals around 19,000 distinct CDR3 sequences. Details on this clonotype: Its antigen remains unknown.

Material: CD8+ T cells from PBMCs. This chain connects TRBV5-6 to TRBJ1-1; TCRdb gives TRBD1 as the D gene, but with no DNA this cannot be confirmed. This receptor was identified in a human donor in good health. This CDR3 reads CASSSDLQGIGDTEAFF.